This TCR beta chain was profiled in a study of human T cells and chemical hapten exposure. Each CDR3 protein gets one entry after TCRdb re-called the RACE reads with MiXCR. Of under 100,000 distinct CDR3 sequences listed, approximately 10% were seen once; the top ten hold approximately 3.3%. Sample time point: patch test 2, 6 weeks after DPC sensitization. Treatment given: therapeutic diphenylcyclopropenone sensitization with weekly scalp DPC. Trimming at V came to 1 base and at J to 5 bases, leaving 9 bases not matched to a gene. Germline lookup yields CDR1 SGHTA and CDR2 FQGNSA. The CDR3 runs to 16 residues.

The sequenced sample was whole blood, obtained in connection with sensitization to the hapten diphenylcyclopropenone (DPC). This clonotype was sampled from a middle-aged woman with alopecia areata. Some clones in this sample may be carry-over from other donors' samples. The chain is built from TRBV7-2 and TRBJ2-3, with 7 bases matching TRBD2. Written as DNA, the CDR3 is TGTGCCAGCAGCTTAGTCAGCGGGGCCCCCGGAGATACGCAGTATTTT. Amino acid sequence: CASSLVSGAPGDTQYF.